The TCR beta chain described here comes from a study of identical twins (dated by TCRdb to about 2016). Concerning the study at large: To test whether fetal clonotypes persist, this study deep-sequenced TCR alpha and beta repertoires from monozygotic twins, from unrelated adults of various ages, and from cord blood. To rule out contamination, the twin experiments were replicated at different times with different library preparation protocols.

All donors were healthy Caucasians. Using Miltenyi CD45RO+ enrichment and human naive T-cell isolation kits, memory (CD45RO+) and naive T cells were isolated from PBMC. The method behind the library was 5' RACE. The sequencer listed for this sample is Illumina HiSeq 2000. Template switching added a universal primer binding site, and the final cDNA carried a unique molecular identifier that allowed TCR cDNA molecules to be counted accurately. Specific primers in the conserved constant-segment region were used to synthesize first-strand cDNA for TCR alpha and beta chains. To control for contamination, every cDNA library carried two barcodes: a SMART-Mk sample barcode plus Illumina barcodes. Two successive PCR steps introduced TruSeq adapter sequences along with Illumina sample barcodes. The Illumina HiSeq platform was used with custom primers to sequence TCR alpha and beta cDNA libraries. The source study handled its data this way. MiGEC processed the raw reads to extract unique molecular identifiers, while MiXCR was used to determine the CDR3 positions. Recombination models were inferred per individual with the repgenHMM and IGoR tools using an EM algorithm. Shared clonotype analysis was performed with the tcR package in R, normalizing sharing by the product of cloneset sizes. To study raw recombination free of thymic and clonal selection effects, out-of-frame nonproductive sequences were analyzed. Starting from the raw public reads, TCRdb applied fastp trimming at Q25, assembled clones with MiXCR and retained in-frame beta chains. A single entry per CDR3 protein holds the most common genes and DNA from its merged rows. TCRdb's processing, not the authors' own work, is the source of the V and J calls. Here the sample has around 100,000 distinct CDR3 sequences; 5.9% occur a single time. The ten most abundant clones make up approximately 12% of the sample.

Ten or more counts support this clonotype. The target of this receptor is not known. Base-call qualities are not available, and no considerably larger clone is one nucleotide away. General conclusions and limits of the study: Fewer insertions were carried by abundant cord blood beta clonotypes, a similar but weaker trend appeared in young adult naive repertoires, and no such trend appeared in memory repertoires. Compared with coincidental sharing between unrelated individuals, out-of-frame TCR alpha sequences shared between twins showed an excess of sequences with low generation probability. In monozygotic twins, out-of-frame TCR alpha sharing was systematically underestimated by recombination models, although the models agreed with sharing between unrelated individuals. Zero-insertion analyses could be partly confounded by invariant T cells such as MAIT and iNKT, though diverse VJ usage argued against such confounding for most clonotypes. Excess twin sharing in beta out-of-frame sequences was weaker because fewer shared sequences lowered the signal-to-noise ratio. Conclusions relied on cross-sectional statistical analysis, since the same donors could not be followed over many years.

The source material was memory T cells sorted from blood. The cell subset or site label, read with the paper, signifies: CD45RO+ enriched T cells. This TCR was sampled from a woman in her forties or fifties in good health.

The CDR3 region: CASSLLATNTGELFF. The DNA sequence is TGTGCCAGCAGTTTACTGGCGACAAACACCGGGGAGCTGTTTTTT. This chain joins TRBV12-3 or TRBV12-4 to TRBJ2-2; no D gene call is confident. Taken from cysteine to phenylalanine, the CDR3 has 15 residues. The entry retains the CDR3 DNA only, 45 bases that are in frame from base 1. Trimming costs V 2 bases and J 2 bases, and their ends lie 9 bases apart.